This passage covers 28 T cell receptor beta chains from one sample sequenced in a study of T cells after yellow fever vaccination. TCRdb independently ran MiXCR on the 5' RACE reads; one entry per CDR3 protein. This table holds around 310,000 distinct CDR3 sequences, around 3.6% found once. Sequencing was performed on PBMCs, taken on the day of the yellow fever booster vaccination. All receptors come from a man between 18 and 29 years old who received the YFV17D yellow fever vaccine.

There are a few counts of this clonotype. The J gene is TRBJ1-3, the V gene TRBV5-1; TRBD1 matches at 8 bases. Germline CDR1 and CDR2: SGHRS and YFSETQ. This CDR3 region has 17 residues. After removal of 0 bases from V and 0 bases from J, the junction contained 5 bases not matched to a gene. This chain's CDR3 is CASSLGHGTGSGNTIYF. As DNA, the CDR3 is TGCGCCAGCAGCTTGGGCCACGGGACAGGCTCTGGAAACACCATATATTTT.

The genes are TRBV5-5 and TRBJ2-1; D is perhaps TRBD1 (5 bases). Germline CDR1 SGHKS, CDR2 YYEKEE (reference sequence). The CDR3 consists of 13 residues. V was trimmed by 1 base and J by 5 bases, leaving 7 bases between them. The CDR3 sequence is CASSLIGDNEQFF. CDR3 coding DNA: TGTGCCAGCAGCTTGATAGGGGACAATGAGCAGTTCTTC. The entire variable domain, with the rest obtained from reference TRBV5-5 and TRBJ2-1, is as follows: DAGVTQSPTHLIKTRGQQVTLRCSPISGHKSVSWYQQVLGQGPQFIFQYYEKEERGRGNFPDRFSARQFPNYSSELNVNALLLGDSALYLCASSLIGDNEQFFGPGTRLTVL.

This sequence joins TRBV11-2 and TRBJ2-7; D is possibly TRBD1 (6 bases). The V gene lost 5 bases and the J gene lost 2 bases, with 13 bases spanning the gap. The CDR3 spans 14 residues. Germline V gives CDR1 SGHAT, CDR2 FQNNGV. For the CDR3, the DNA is TGTGCCAGCAGCAATTACAGGGCAGCCTACGAGCAGTACTTC. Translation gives CASSNYRAAYEQYF.

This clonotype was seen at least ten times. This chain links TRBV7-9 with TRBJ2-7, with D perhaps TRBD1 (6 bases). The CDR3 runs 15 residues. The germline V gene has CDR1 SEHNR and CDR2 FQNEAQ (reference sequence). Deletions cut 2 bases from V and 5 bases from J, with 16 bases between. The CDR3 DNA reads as TGTGCCAGCAGCTTAACGACAGGCCTCGAGAACGAGCAGTACGTC. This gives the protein CASSLTTGLENEQYV.

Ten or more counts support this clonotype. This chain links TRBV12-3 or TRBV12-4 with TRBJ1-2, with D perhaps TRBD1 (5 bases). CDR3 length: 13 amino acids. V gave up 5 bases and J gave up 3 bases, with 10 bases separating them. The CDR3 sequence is CASSLMGDYGYTF. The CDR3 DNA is TGTGCCAGCAGTCTGATGGGGGACTATGGCTACACCTTC.

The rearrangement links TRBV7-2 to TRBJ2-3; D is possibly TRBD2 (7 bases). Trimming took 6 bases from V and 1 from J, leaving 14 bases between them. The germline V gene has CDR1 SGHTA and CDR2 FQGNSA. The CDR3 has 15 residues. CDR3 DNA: TGTGCCAGCAGATTTCGGGGGGCTCGCACAGATACGCAGTATTTT. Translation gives CASRFRGARTDTQYF.

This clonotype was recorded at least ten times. The CDR3 DNA reads TGTGCCAGCTCACCACCACCGGGGGGCAATGAGCAGTTCTTC. Residues: CASSPPPGGNEQFF. The rearrangement links TRBV18 to TRBJ2-1; 7 nucleotides align to TRBD2. V lost 0 bases, J lost 6 bases, and 2 bases stayed unmatched. Germline values: CDR1 KGHSH, CDR2 LQKENI. There are 14 residues in the CDR3.

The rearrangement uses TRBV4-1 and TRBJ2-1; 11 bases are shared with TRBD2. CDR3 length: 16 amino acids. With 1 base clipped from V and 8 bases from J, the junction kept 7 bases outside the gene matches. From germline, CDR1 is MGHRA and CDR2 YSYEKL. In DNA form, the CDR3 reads TGCGCCAGCAGCCAAGGGGATAGCGGGGGGGCATATGAGCAGTTCTTC. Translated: CASSQGDSGGAYEQFF.

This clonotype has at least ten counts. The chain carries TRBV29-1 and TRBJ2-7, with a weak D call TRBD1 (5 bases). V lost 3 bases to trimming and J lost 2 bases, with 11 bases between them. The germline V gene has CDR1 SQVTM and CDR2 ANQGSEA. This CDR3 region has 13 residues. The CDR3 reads CSVEQGTPYEQYF. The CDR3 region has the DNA TGCAGCGTTGAGCAGGGCACCCCCTACGAGCAGTACTTC.

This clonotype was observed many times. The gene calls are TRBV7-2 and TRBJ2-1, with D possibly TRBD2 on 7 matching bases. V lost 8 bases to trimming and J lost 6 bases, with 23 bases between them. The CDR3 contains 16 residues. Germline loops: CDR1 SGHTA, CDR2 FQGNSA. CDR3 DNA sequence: TGTGCCAGCGCCCTTTGGGCTGGGGGGGGCTCCAATGAGCAGTTCTTC. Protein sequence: CASALWAGGGSNEQFF.

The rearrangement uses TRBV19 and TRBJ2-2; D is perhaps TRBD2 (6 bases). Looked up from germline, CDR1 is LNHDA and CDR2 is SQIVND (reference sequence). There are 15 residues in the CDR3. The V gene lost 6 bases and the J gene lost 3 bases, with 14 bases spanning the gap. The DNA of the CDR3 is TGTGCCAGTAGGTTCCCGGGACTGCACACCGGGGAGCTGTTTTTT. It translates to CASRFPGLHTGELFF.

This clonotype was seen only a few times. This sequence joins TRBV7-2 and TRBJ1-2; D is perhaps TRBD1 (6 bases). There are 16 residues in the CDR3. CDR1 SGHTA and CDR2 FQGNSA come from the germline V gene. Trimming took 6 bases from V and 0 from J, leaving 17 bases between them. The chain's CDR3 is CASRLGAGGANYGYTF. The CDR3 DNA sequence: TGTGCCAGCAGACTGGGGGCGGGGGGAGCTAACTATGGCTACACCTTC.

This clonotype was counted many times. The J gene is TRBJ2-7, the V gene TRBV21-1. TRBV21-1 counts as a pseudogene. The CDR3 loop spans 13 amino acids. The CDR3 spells CASSNGLAYEQYV. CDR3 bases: TGTGCCAGCAGCAACGGGTTAGCCTACGAGCAGTACGTC.

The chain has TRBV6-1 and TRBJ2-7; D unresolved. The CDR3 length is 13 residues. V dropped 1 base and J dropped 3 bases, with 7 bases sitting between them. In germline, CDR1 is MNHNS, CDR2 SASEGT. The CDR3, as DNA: TGTGCCAGCAGTGAAGTGGAGATCTACGAGCAGTACGTC. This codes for CASSEVEIYEQYV.

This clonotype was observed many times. CDR3 sequence reads: CASSQANLVGSSYNEQFF. The CDR3 DNA follows: TGCGCCAGCAGCCAAGCCAATCTGGTCGGGAGCTCCTACAATGAGCAGTTCTTC. The chain is built from TRBV4-1 and TRBJ2-1; D might be TRBD2 (6 bases). The ends were cut back, 1 base at V and 0 bases at J, with 16 bases in the middle. This CDR3 is built from 18 residues. CDR1 and CDR2 from the germline V gene are MGHRA and YSYEKL.

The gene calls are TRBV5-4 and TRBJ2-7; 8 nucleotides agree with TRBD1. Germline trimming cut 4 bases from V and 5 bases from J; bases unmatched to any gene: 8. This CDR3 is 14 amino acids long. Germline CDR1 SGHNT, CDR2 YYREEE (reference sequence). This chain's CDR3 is CASSGDRGADEQYF. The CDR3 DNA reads TGTGCCAGCAGCGGCGACAGGGGTGCCGACGAGCAGTACTTC.

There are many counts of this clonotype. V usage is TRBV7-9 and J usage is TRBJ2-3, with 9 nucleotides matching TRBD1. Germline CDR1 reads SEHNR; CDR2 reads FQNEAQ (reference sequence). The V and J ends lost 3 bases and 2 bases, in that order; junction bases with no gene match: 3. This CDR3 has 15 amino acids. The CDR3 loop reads CASSLTGGFTDTQYF. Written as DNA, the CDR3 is TGTGCCAGCAGCTTGACAGGGGGATTCACAGATACGCAGTATTTT.

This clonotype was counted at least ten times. CDR3 coding DNA: TGCAGTGCTATACCGGGACAGACTACCTACGAGCAGTACTTC. Translating it yields CSAIPGQTTYEQYF. The chain combines TRBV20-1 with TRBJ2-7, with 7 nucleotides matching TRBD1. CDR3 length: 14 residues. Germline V gene sequence: CDR1 DFQATT, CDR2 SNEGSKA (reference sequence). J lost 2 bases, V lost 4 bases, and 8 bases had no gene match.

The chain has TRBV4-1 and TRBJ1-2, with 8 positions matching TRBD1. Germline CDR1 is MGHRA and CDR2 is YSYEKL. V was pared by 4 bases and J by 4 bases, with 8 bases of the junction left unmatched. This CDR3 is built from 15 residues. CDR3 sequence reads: CASSLTDRGRYGYTF. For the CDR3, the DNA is TGCGCCAGCAGCCTCACCGACAGGGGACGCTATGGCTACACCTTC.

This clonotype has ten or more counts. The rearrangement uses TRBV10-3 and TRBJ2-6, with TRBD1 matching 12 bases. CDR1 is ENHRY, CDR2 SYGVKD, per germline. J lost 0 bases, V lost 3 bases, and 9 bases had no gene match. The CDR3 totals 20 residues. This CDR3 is CAISDWTGTGGTSGANVLTF. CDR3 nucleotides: TGTGCCATCAGTGATTGGACCGGGACAGGGGGCACCTCTGGGGCCAACGTCCTGACTTTC.

CDR3 amino acids: CSASTSSGDQETQYF. The CDR3 coding sequence is TGCAGTGCTAGCACCTCTAGCGGAGACCAAGAGACCCAGTACTTC. The chain has TRBV20-1 and TRBJ2-5, with 7 bases lining up with TRBD2. The germline V gene has CDR1 DFQATT and CDR2 SNEGSKA (reference sequence). The ends lost 3 bases at V and 0 bases at J; junction bases unmatched: 7. The CDR3 runs 15 residues.

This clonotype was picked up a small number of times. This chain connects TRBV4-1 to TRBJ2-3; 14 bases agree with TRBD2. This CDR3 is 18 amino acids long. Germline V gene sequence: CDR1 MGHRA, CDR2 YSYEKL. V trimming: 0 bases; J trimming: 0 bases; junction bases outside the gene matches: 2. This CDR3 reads CASSQETSGGASTDTQYF. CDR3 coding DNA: TGCGCCAGCAGCCAAGAGACTAGCGGGGGGGCTAGCACAGATACGCAGTATTTT.

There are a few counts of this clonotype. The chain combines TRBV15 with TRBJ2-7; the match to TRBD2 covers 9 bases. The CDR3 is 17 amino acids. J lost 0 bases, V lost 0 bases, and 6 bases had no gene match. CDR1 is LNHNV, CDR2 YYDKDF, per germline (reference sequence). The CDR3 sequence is CATSRDQASGVSYEQYF. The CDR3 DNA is TGTGCCACCAGCAGAGATCAGGCTAGCGGGGTCTCCTACGAGCAGTACTTC.

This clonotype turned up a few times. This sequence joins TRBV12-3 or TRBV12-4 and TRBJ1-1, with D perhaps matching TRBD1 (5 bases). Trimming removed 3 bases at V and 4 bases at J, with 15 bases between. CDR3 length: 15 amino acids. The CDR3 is CASSLGLHGGTEAFF. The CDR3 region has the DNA TGTGCCAGCAGTTTGGGCCTACACGGGGGCACTGAAGCTTTCTTT.

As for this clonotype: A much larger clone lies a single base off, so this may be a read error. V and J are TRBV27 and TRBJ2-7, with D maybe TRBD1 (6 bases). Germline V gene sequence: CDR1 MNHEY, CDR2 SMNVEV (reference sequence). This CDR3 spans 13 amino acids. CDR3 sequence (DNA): TGTGCCAGCAGACAGGGTTTTTCCTACGAGCAGCACGTC. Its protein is CASRQGFSYEQHV.

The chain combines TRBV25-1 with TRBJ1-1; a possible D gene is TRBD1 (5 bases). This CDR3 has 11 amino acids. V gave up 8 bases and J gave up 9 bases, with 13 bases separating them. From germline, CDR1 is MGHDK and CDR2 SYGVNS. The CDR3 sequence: CASARGEQAFF. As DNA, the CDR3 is TGTGCCAGCGCTCGGGGGGAGCAAGCTTTCTTT.

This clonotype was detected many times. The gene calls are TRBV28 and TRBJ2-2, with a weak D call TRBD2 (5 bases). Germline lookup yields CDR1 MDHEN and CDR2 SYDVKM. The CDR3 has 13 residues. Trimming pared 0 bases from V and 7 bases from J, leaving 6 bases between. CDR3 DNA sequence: TGTGCCAGCAGTTTATGGGGGAGCGGGGAGCTGTTTTTT. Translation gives CASSLWGSGELFF.

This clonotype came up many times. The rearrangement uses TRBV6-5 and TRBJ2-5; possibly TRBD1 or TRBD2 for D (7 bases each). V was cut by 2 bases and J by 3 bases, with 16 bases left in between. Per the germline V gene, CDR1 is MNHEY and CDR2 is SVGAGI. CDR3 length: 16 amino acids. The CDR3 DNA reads TGTGCCAGCAGTTACCCCTCAGGGGGGGGCAAAGAGACCCAGTACTTC. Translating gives CASSYPSGGGKETQYF.